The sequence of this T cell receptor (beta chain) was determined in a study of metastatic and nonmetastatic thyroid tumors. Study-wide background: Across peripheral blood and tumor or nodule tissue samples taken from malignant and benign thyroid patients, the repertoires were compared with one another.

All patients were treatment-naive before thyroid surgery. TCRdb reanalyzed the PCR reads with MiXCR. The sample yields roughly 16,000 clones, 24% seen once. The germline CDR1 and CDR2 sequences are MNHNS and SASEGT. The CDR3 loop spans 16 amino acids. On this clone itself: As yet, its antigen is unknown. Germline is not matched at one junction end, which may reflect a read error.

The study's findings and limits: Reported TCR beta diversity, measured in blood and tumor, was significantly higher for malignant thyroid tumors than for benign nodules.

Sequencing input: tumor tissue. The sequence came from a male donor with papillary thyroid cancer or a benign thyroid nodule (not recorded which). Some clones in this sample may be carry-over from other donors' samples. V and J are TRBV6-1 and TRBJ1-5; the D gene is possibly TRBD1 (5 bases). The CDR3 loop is CASSSLAWRGNQPQHF. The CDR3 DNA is TGTGCCAGCAGCTCTCTGGCATGGAGGGGCAATCAGCCCCAGCACTTT.